This TCR beta chain was profiled in a study of human T cells and chemical hapten exposure. Documented time point: healthy volunteer bleed at 6 weeks. The total RNA was obtained from whole blood that was not fractionated. Library construction involved attaching unique molecular identifiers to individual cDNA molecules, which allowed quantitative, reproducible TCR counting. Original handling: Between roughly 20,000 and 690,600 TCRs appeared in each sample, and the median stood at 95,638. TCRdb re-called the RACE reads through MiXCR, storing one row per CDR3 protein. It is TCRdb's table, rather than the study itself, that gives the V and J calls and clone size. The sample holds fewer than 100,000 distinct CDR3 sequences, around 9.4% seen once. About this clonotype: What it binds is not known.

Study-level findings and limits: There was no change with DPC sensitization in TCRs above 1 in 1000 frequency.

CDR1 and CDR2 from the germline V gene are LGHNA and YSLEER. There are 17 residues in the CDR3. The trim removed 0 bases at V and 4 bases at J, leaving 9 bases unmatched. Sequenced: whole blood. V usage is TRBV4-3 and J usage is TRBJ2-3; 8 positions agree with TRBD2. The source of this sequence is a female donor in good health. Some clones in this sample may be carry-over from other donors' samples. This CDR3 reads CASSQEQSGRAADTQYF. CDR3 coding DNA: TGCGCCAGCAGCCAAGAGCAGTCCGGGAGGGCGGCAGATACGCAGTATTTT.